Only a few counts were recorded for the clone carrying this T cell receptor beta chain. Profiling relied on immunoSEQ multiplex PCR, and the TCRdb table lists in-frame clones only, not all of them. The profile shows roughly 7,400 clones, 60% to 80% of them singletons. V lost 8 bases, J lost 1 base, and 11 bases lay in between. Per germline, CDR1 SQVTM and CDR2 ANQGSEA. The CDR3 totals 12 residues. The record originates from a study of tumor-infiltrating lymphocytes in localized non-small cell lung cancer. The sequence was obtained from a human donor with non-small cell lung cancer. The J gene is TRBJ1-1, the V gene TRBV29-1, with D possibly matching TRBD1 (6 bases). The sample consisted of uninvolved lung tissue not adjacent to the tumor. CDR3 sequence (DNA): TGCAGCTCACTGACAGGGAACACTGAAGCTTTCTTT. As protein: CSSLTGNTEAFF. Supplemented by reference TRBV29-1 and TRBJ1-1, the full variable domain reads SAVISQKPSRDICQRGTSLTIQCQVDSQVTMMFWYRQQPGQSLTLIATANQGSEATYESGFVIDKFPISRPNLTFSTLTVSNMSPEDSSIYLCSSLTGNTEAFFGQGTRLTVV.